This section outlines one T cell receptor beta chain sequence together with its context. Antigen unknown. Per the germline V gene, CDR1 is SGHTA and CDR2 is FQGNSA. The V and J ends lost 2 bases and 13 bases respectively, with 11 bases between them. The CDR3 spans 11 residues. The sample is drawn from a study of blood T cells in healthy people across ages. As for the study in general: Template switching picked up about one barcoded beta molecule for each two T cells.

Study-level results: Unsorted PBMCs blocked a conclusive comparison of naive and antigen-experienced cells. As naive T cell percentage varied, TCR beta diversity correlated strongly with it.

The second PCR ran roughly 7 to 11 cycles with a sample-barcoded 5' primer and J-beta primers. Template switching added a 12-random-nucleotide identifier to every cDNA molecule. TCRdb fed the 5' RACE reads into MiXCR, producing one record per CDR3 protein. The repertoire holds just under 900,000 distinct CDR3 sequences, with 25% to 35% as singletons. This rearrangement joins TRBV7-2 to TRBJ1-1; D is unclear. The sequenced material came from blood. This TCR was recovered from an elderly woman in good health. The CDR3 nucleotides read TGTGCCAGCAGCTTATCGCTGGACGGTTTCTTT. Protein: CASSLSLDGFF.